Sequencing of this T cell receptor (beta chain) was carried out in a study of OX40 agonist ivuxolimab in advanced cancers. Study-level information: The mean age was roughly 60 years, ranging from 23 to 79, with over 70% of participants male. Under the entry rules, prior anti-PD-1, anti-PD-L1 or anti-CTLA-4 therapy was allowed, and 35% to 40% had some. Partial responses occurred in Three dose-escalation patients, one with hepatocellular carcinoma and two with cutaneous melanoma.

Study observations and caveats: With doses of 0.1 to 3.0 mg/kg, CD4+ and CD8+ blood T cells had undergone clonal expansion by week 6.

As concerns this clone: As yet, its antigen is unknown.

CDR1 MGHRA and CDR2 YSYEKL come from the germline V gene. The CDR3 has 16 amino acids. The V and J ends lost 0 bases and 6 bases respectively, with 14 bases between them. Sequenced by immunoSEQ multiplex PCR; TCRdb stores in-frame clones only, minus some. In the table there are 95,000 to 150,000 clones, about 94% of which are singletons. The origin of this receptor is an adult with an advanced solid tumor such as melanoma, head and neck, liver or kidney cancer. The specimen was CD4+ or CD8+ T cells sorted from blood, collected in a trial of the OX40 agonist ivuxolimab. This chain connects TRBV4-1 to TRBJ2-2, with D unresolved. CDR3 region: CASSQEDPRRAGELFF. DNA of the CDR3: TGCGCCAGCAGCCAAGAGGACCCTCGTAGGGCCGGGGAGCTGTTTTTT.